Listed here are 10 T cell receptor beta chains from one sample, sequenced in a study of blood T cell repertoires in COVID-19. This table comes from immunoSEQ multiplex PCR, and its TCRdb copy is limited to in-frame clones, with some not included. The table includes fewer than 250,000 clones, about 87% detected once. Sequencing input: peripheral blood. The receptors were sampled from a man in his 70s with acute or convalescent COVID-19.

V usage is TRBV9 and J usage is TRBJ1-2, with 9 bases fitting TRBD1. Trimming took 0 bases from V and 4 from J; bases not matched to a gene: 4. Per germline, CDR1 SGDLS and CDR2 YYNGEE. The CDR3 loop spans 15 amino acids. The CDR3 sequence is CASSVGGTGLYGYTF. CDR3 bases: TGTGCCAGCAGCGTAGGAGGGACAGGGCTCTATGGCTACACCTTC.

V and J are TRBV25-1 and TRBJ2-7, with 9 positions matching TRBD1. Looked up from germline, CDR1 is MGHDK and CDR2 is SYGVNS. The CDR3 has 16 amino acids. With V trimmed by 2 bases and J by 4 bases, 9 bases remained unmatched. This CDR3 is CASSELPGQGRYEQYF. In nucleotides, the CDR3 is TGTGCCAGCAGTGAACTCCCGGGACAGGGACGGTACGAGCAGTACTTC.

This clone has just a few counts. V gene TRBV6-5 combines with J gene TRBJ1-3, with TRBD1 matching over 8 bases. With V trimmed by 10 bases and J by 4 bases, 9 bases remained unmatched. The CDR3 has 14 amino acids. Germline assignment: CDR1 MNHEY and CDR2 SVGAGI. The CDR3 nucleotides read TGTGCCATCACCCGACAGGGGACAGGAAACACCATATATTTT. It is translated as CAITRQGTGNTIYF.

This chain uses TRBV7-9 with TRBJ1-1, with D maybe TRBD1 (6 bases). CDR1 SEHNR and CDR2 FQNEAQ come from the germline V gene (reference sequence). There are 14 residues in the CDR3. The V gene lost 5 bases and the J gene lost 1 base, with 11 bases spanning the gap. CDR3 sequence reads: CASSLQQGNTEAFF. The CDR3 bases are TGTGCCAGCAGCCTACAACAGGGGAACACTGAAGCTTTCTTT.

The table lists this clone with a count of one. V and J are TRBV18 and TRBJ2-1; D might be TRBD1 (5 bases). Germline lookup yields CDR1 KGHSH and CDR2 LQKENI. V lost 5 bases to trimming and J lost 0 bases, with 17 bases between them. The CDR3 is 17 residues long. CDR3 loop: CASSSDVGVSSYNEQFF. CDR3 sequence (DNA): TGTGCCAGCTCATCAGACGTAGGGGTAAGCTCCTACAATGAGCAGTTCTTC.

The rearrangement joins TRBV5-1 to TRBJ2-2; 7 bases line up with TRBD1. Trimming at V came to 4 bases and at J to 6 bases, leaving 9 bases not matched to a gene. Germline CDR1 SGHRS, CDR2 YFSETQ. The CDR3 extends over 15 amino acids. The CDR3 region is CASSATTGTAGELFF. CDR3 in DNA: TGCGCCAGCAGCGCGACGACAGGGACCGCCGGGGAGCTGTTTTTT.

The chain links TRBV4-3 to TRBJ2-6; the match to TRBD1 covers 9 bases. CDR1 is LGHNA, CDR2 YSLEER, per germline. V shed 1 base, J shed 3 bases, and the junction held 4 bases outside the gene matches. The CDR3 loop spans 17 amino acids. The CDR3 coding sequence is TGCGCCAGCAGCCAAGGGACAGGGGTTGGTGGGGCCAACGTCCTGACTTTC. This gives the protein CASSQGTGVGGANVLTF.

J is TRBJ1-6 and V is TRBV28; D is perhaps TRBD1 (5 bases). Trimming stripped 7 bases from V and 9 bases from J, with 13 bases between. Germline loops: CDR1 MDHEN, CDR2 SYDVKM. This CDR3 is built from 13 residues. This CDR3 reads CASKGLDGSPLHF. CDR3 nucleotides: TGTGCCAGCAAGGGGTTGGATGGTTCACCCCTCCACTTT.

This chain connects TRBV9 to TRBJ2-2; 8 bases align to TRBD1. The CDR3 has 17 residues. Germline CDR1 is SGDLS and CDR2 is YYNGEE. Germline trimming cut 0 bases from V and 3 bases from J; bases unmatched to any gene: 7. In DNA form, the CDR3 reads TGTGCCAGCAGCGTAGCAGGGTCAGGGGGCTACACCGGGGAGCTGTTTTTT. This codes for CASSVAGSGGYTGELFF.

The V gene is TRBV14, the J gene TRBJ2-2; 10 bases are shared with TRBD2. Germline V lookup: CDR1 SGHDN, CDR2 FVKESK. V was pared by 4 bases and J by 2 bases, with 1 base of the junction left unmatched. The CDR3 contains 15 residues. The CDR3 region is CASSRTSGNTGELFF. CDR3 bases: TGTGCCAGCAGCCGGACTAGCGGCAACACCGGGGAGCTGTTTTTT.